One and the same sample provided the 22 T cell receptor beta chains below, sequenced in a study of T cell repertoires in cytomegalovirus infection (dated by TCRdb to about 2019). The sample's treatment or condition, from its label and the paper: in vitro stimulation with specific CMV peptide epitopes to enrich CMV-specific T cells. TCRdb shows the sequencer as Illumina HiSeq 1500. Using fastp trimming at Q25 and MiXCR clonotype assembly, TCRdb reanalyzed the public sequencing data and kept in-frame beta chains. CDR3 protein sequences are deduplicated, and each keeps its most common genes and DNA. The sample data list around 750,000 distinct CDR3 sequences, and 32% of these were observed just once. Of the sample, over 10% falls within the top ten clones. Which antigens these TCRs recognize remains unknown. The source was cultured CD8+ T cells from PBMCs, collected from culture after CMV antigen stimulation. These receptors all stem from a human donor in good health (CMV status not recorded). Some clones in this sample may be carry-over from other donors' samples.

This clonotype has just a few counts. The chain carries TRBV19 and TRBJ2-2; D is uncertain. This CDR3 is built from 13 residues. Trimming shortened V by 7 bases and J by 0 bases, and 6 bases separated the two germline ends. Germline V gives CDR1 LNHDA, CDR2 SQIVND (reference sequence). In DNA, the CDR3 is TGTGCCAGTATTCGGGCGAACACCGGGGAGCTGTTTTTT. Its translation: CASIRANTGELFF.

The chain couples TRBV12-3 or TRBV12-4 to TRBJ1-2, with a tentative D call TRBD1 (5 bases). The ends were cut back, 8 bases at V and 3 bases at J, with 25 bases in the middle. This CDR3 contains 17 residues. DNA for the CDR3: TGTGCCAGCCAAAAAACGGGTTTAGTGGGGCGGGACTATGGCTACACCTTC. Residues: CASQKTGLVGRDYGYTF.

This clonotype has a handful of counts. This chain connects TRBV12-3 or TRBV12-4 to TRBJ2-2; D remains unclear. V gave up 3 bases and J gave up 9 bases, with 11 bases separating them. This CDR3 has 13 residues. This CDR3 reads CASSFQHSRELFF. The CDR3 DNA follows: TGTGCCAGCAGTTTTCAGCACTCTAGGGAGCTGTTTTTT.

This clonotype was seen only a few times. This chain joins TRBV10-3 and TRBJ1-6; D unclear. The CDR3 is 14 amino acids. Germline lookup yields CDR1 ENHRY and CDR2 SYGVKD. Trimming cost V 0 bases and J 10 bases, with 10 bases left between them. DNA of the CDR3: TGTGCCATCAGTGAGTCGATACCGCCATCACCCCTCCACTTT. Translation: CAISESIPPSPLHF.

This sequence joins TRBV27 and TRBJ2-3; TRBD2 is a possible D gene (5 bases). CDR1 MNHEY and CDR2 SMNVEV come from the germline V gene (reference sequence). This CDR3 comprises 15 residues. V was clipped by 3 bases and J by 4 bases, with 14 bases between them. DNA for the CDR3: TGTGCCAGCAGTTTCATCTTCCGGGGTTCAGATACGCAGTATTTT. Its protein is CASSFIFRGSDTQYF.

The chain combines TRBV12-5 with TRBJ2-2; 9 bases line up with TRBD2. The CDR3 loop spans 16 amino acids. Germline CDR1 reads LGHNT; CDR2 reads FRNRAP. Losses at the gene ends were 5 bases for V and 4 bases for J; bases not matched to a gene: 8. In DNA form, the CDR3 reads TGTGCTAGTGGTCCCCCTGCGGGGGGGATCACCGGGGAGCTGTTTTTT. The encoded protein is CASGPPAGGITGELFF.

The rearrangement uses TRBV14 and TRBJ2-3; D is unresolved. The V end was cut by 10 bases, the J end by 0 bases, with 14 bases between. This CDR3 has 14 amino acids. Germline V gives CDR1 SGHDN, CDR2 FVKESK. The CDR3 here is CATEAVPSTDTQYF. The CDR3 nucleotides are TGTGCCACCGAGGCGGTCCCTAGCACAGATACGCAGTATTTT.

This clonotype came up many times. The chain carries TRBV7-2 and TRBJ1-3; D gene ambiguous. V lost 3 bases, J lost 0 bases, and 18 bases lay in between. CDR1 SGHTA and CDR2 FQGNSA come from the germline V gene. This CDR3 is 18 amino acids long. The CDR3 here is CASSFDLGGIHSGNTIYF. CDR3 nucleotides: TGTGCCAGCAGCTTCGACCTCGGCGGGATCCACTCTGGAAACACCATATATTTT. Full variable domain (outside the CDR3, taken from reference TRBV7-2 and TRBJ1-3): GAGVSQSPSNKVTEKGKDVELRCDPISGHTALYWYRQSLGQGLEFLIYFQGNSAPDKSGLPSDRFSAERTGGSVSTLTIQRTQQEDSAVYLCASSFDLGGIHSGNTIYFGEGSWLTVV.

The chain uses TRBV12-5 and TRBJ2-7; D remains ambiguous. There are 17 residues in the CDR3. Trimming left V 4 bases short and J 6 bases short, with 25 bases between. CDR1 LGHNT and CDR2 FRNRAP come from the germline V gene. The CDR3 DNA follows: TGTGCTAGTGGTTCCCCATTTGGTAGTCGGTGGAGTGTCGAGCAGTACGTC. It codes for CASGSPFGSRWSVEQYV.

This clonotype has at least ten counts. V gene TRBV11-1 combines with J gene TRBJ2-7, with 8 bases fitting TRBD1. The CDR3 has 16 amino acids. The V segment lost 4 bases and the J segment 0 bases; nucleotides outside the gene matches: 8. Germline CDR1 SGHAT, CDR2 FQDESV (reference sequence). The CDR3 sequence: CASSYRTGTVSYEQYF. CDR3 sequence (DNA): TGTGCCAGCAGCTACCGGACAGGGACCGTCTCCTACGAGCAGTACTTC.

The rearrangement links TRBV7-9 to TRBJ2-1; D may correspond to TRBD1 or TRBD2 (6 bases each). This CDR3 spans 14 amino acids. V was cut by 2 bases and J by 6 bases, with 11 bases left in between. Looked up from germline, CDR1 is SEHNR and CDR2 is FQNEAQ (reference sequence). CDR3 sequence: CASSLLGGSNEQFF. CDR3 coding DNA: TGTGCCAGCAGCTTATTAGGGGGGAGCAATGAGCAGTTCTTC.

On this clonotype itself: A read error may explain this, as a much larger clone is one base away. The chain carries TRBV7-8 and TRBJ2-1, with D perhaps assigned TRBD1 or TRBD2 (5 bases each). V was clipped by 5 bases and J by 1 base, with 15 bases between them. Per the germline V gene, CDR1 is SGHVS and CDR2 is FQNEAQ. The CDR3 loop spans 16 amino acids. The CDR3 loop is CASSPGTTQSYNEQFF. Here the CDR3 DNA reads TGTGCCAGCAGCCCTGGGACGACTCAGTCCTACAATGAGCAGTTCTTC.

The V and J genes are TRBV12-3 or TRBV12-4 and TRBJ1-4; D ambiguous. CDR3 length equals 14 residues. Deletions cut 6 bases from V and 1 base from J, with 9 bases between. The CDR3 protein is CASSLRLTNEKLFF. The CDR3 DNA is TGTGCCAGCAGCCTCAGGTTAACTAATGAAAAACTGTTTTTT.

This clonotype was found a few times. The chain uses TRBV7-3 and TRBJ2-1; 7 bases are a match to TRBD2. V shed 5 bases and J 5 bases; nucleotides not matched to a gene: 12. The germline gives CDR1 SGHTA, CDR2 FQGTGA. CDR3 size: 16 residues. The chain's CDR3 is CASSTRGRLADNEQFF. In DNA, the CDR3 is TGTGCCAGCAGCACCCGGGGCAGGCTAGCGGACAATGAGCAGTTCTTC.

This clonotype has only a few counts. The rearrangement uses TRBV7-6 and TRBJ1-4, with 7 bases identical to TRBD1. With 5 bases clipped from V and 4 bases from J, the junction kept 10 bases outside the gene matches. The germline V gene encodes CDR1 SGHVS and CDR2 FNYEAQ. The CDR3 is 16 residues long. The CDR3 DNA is TGTGCCAGCAGCGACGACAGGGACGGGAGTAATGAAAAACTGTTTTTT. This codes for CASSDDRDGSNEKLFF. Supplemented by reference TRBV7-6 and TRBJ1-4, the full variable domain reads GAGVSQSPRYKVTKRGQDVALRCDPISGHVSLYWYRQALGQGPEFLTYFNYEAQQDKSGLPNDRFSAERPEGSISTLTIQRTEQRDSAMYRCASSDDRDGSNEKLFFGSGTQLSVL.

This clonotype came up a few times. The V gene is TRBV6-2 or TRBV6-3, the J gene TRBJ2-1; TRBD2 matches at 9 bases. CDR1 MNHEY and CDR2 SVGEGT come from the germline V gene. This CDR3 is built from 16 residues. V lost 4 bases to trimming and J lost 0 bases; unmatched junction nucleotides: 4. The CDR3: CASSFRSGGSYNEQFF. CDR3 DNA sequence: TGTGCCAGCAGTTTCCGTAGCGGGGGCTCCTACAATGAGCAGTTCTTC.

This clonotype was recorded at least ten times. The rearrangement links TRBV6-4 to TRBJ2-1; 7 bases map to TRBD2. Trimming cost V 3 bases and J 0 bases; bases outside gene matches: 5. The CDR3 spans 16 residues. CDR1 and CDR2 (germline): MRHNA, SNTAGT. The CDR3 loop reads CASSEGGSGSYNEQFF. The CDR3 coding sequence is TGTGCCAGCAGTGAGGGGGGGTCGGGCTCCTACAATGAGCAGTTCTTC.

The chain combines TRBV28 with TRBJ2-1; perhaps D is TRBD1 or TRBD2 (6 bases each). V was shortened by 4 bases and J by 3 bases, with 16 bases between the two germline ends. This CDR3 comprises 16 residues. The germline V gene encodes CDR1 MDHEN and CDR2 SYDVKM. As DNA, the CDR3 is TGTGCCAGCAGTTCCCCTTCAGGGGAGGACTACAATGAGCAGTTCTTC. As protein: CASSSPSGEDYNEQFF.

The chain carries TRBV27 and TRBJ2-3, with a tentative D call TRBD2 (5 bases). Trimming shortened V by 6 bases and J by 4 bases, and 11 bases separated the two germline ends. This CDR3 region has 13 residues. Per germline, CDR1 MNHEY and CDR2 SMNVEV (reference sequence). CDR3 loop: CASRRVSADTQYF. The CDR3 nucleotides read TGTGCCAGCAGGCGGGTAAGCGCAGATACGCAGTATTTT.

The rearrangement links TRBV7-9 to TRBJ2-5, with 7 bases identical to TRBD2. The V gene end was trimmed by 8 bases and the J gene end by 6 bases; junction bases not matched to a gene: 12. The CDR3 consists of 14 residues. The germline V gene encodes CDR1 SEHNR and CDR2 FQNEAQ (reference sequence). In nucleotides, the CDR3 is TGTGCCAGCGGACATGGACTAGACATGAAGACCCAGTACTTC. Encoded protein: CASGHGLDMKTQYF.

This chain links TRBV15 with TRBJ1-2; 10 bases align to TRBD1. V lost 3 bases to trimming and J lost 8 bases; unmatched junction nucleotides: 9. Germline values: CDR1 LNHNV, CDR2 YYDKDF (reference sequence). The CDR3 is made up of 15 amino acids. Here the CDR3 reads CATSRDTGTGDGYTF. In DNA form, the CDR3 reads TGTGCCACCAGCAGGGACACCGGGACAGGGGACGGCTACACCTTC.

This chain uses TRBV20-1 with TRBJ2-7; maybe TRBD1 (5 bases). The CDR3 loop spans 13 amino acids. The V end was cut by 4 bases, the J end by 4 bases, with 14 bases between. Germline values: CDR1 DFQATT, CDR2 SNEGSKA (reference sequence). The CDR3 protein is CSAIYSDTYEQYV. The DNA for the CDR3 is TGCAGTGCTATCTATTCGGACACTTACGAGCAGTACGTC.